These T cell receptor beta chains were read from a single sample in a study of blood T cell repertoires in COVID-19. Clones were sequenced by immunoSEQ multiplex PCR, and TCRdb holds only the in-frame ones, with some missing. Among tens of thousands of clones listed, about 80% were seen once. Sample: peripheral blood. Every receptor here comes from a man older than 75 with active COVID-19. Each CDR3 is given with its conserved first and last residue. Each record gives: clone size, D gene, V gene, J gene, CDR3 DNA, CDR3 protein. The D gene is left open where the match is weak. Part of the rows lack a size; the others show once, few, many or a class for expanded clones.

abundance: .
d_gene: .
v_gene: TRBV7-3
j_gene: TRBJ2-7
CDR3nt: TGTGCCAGCAGCCTACAGACGGGAAATTCCTACGAGCAGTACTTC
CDR3aa: CASSLQTGNSYEQYF

abundance: .
d_gene: .
v_gene: TRBV14
j_gene: TRBJ1-2
CDR3nt: TGTGCCAGCAGCCAAGAAACGGGTTATATGGGACTTCTGAAGGGCTACACCTTC
CDR3aa: CASSQETGYMGLLKGYTF

abundance: many
d_gene: TRBD1
v_gene: TRBV7-9
j_gene: TRBJ2-1
CDR3nt: TGTGCCAGCAGCTTCTCCCTCGACAGGGACCACAATGAGCAGTTCTTC
CDR3aa: CASSFSLDRDHNEQFF

abundance: .
d_gene: .
v_gene: TRBV5-4
j_gene: TRBJ2-3
CDR3nt: TGTGCCAGCAGCAAAACCGGGACACCGGTTAGCACAGATACGCAGTATTTT
CDR3aa: CASSKTGTPVSTDTQYF

abundance: .
d_gene: TRBD1
v_gene: TRBV6-5
j_gene: TRBJ1-1
CDR3nt: TGTGCCAGCAGTTACGAACAGGGGGCGGGGACTGAAGCTTTCTTT
CDR3aa: CASSYEQGAGTEAFF

abundance: few
d_gene: .
v_gene: TRBV5-1
j_gene: TRBJ2-5
CDR3nt: TGCGCCAGCAGGGTTGACGGGGTGAAGGCCCAAGAGACCCAGTACTTC
CDR3aa: CASRVDGVKAQETQYF

abundance: .
d_gene: .
v_gene: TRBV29-1
j_gene: TRBJ1-1
CDR3nt: TGCAGCGGCCTGGGCCCAAGGCAGGGGAACACTGAAGCTTTCTTT
CDR3aa: CSGLGPRQGNTEAFF

abundance: .
d_gene: TRBD1
v_gene: TRBV6-6
j_gene: TRBJ1-4
CDR3nt: TGTGCCACCTCGTGGGACAGGGTTAATGAAAAACTGTTTTTT
CDR3aa: CATSWDRVNEKLFF

abundance: .
d_gene: .
v_gene: TRBV7-3
j_gene: TRBJ1-2
CDR3nt: TGTGCCAGCAGCTTAGGACCAGGGTCCTATGGCTACACCTTC
CDR3aa: CASSLGPGSYGYTF

abundance: .
d_gene: .
v_gene: TRBV5-5
j_gene: TRBJ1-5
CDR3nt: TGTGCCAGCAGCTTGTACGCACAGGAGAATCAGCCCCAGCATTTT
CDR3aa: CASSLYAQENQPQHF

abundance: .
d_gene: .
v_gene: TRBV29-1
j_gene: TRBJ1-2
CDR3nt: TGCAGCGTGAGGGGAGGGAACTATGGCTACACCTTC
CDR3aa: CSVRGGNYGYTF

abundance: .
d_gene: .
v_gene: TRBV4-2
j_gene: TRBJ2-1
CDR3nt: TGTGCCAGCAGCCAAGTTAGTGGTGAGCAGTTCTTC
CDR3aa: CASSQVSGEQFF

abundance: .
d_gene: TRBD2
v_gene: TRBV19
j_gene: TRBJ2-3
CDR3nt: TGTGCCAGTAGTCGTACTAGCGGAAGCACAGATACGCAGTATTTT
CDR3aa: CASSRTSGSTDTQYF

abundance: .
d_gene: .
v_gene: TRBV21-1
j_gene: TRBJ2-6
CDR3nt: TGTGCCAGCACCCCCCAGCGACTTAACTCTGGGGCCAACGTCCTGACTTTC
CDR3aa: CASTPQRLNSGANVLTF

abundance: .
d_gene: .
v_gene: TRBV19
j_gene: TRBJ2-5
CDR3nt: TGTGCCAGTAGGCCTCGCGGGGTGACACAAGAGACCCAGTACTTC
CDR3aa: CASRPRGVTQETQYF

abundance: .
d_gene: TRBD1
v_gene: TRBV5-8
j_gene: TRBJ1-1
CDR3nt: TGTGCCAGCAGCGCCCAGATGACAGGGATTCTTGAAGCTTTCTTT
CDR3aa: CASSAQMTGILEAFF

abundance: .
d_gene: TRBD1
v_gene: TRBV5-1
j_gene: TRBJ2-2
CDR3nt: TGCGCCAGCAGCTTGGAGACAGGGGTTGGCGGGGAGCTGTTTTTT
CDR3aa: CASSLETGVGGELFF